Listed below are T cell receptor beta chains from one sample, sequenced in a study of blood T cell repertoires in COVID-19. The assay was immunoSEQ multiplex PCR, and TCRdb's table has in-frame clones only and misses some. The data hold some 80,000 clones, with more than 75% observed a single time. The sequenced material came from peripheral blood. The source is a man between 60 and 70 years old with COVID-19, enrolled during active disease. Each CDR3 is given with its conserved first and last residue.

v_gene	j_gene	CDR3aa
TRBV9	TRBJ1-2	CASSVEARDYGYTF
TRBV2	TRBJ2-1	CASNIAYNEQFF
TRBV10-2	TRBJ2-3	CATRTSGGADTQYF
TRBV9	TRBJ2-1	CASSGDGGLTNEQFF
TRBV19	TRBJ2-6	CASRRQGDTGANVLTF
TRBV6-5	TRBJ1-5	CASRKQGALSQPQHF
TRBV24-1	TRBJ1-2	CATRDGDYGYTF
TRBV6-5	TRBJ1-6	CASTSLQGRGSPLHF
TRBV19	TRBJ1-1	CASSRWTEAFF
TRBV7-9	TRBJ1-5	CASSPTGSNQPQHF
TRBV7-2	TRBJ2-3	CASSQTEAETDTQYF
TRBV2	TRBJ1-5	CASSPDREDQPQHF